The 25 T cell receptor beta chains given below trace back to one sample, sequenced in a study of shared clonotypes between healthy human individuals. Profiled with immunoSEQ multiplex PCR; TCRdb holds only in-frame clones, not every one. Here the sample spans under 2,500,000 clones, roughly 95% being singletons. Sequencing was done on a sample of naive CD4+ T cells sorted from blood. The subset denotes: CD45RA+ positively selected. These receptors all stem from a man aged 18-30 years in good health.

The rearrangement joins TRBV5-1 to TRBJ2-2; 8 bases match TRBD1. The CDR3 length is 16 residues. Germline V gene lookup returns CDR1 SGHRS and CDR2 YFSETQ. The J segment lost 7 bases and the V segment lost 4 bases, leaving 12 bases of the junction unmatched. The CDR3 sequence is CASSLQAGGLIGELFF. CDR3 nucleotides: TGCGCCAGCAGCCTTCAGGCAGGGGGCTTGATCGGGGAGCTGTTTTTT.

About this clone itself: The same CDR3 can be traced to other DNA sequences in this sample. The genes are TRBV9 and TRBJ2-7; 7 bases line up with TRBD1. Germline-derived CDR1 and CDR2 are SGDLS and YYNGEE. The V segment lost 0 bases and the J segment 1 base; nucleotides outside the gene matches: 4. The CDR3 totals 15 residues. CDR3 in amino acids: CASSVGQGASYEQYF. The DNA of the CDR3 is TGTGCCAGCAGCGTAGGACAGGGAGCTTCCTACGAGCAGTACTTC.

The chain combines TRBV10-2 with TRBJ2-2; no reliable D call. The germline V gene encodes CDR1 WSHSY and CDR2 SAAADI. The CDR3 is made up of 16 amino acids. With 4 bases removed from V and 0 bases from J, the gap between germline ends came to 12 bases. The CDR3 sequence: CASSGDPYSNTGELFF. The CDR3 nucleotides read TGCGCCAGCAGTGGTGATCCATACTCGAACACCGGGGAGCTGTTTTTT.

Turning to this clone: Different DNA sequences within this sample yield the same CDR3. V usage is TRBV7-9 and J usage is TRBJ1-4; D call uncertain. With 0 bases removed from V and 5 bases from J, the gap between germline ends came to 7 bases. The CDR3 has 14 residues. Germline lookup yields CDR1 SEHNR and CDR2 FQNEAQ (reference sequence). DNA for the CDR3: TGTGCCAGCAGCTTAGCTGGTGGAAATGAAAAACTGTTTTTT. This codes for CASSLAGGNEKLFF.

The genes are TRBV5-1 and TRBJ2-7; D gene unclear. The germline V and J ends were trimmed by 3 bases and 2 bases, with 15 bases remaining between them. Looked up from germline, CDR1 is SGHRS and CDR2 is YFSETQ. This CDR3 comprises 15 residues. The CDR3 nucleotides read TGCGCCAGCAGCTCGTTTGTAGGTGCCCCCTACGAGCAGTACTTC. Protein product: CASSSFVGAPYEQYF.

This clone was recorded only once. The chain carries TRBV7-2 and TRBJ2-7; D may be TRBD1 or TRBD2 (5 bases each). The CDR3 is 13 residues long. From germline, CDR1 is SGHTA and CDR2 FQGNSA. The V end lost 5 bases, the J end lost 2 bases, and 10 bases lay between the germline ends. CDR3: CASSRDATYEQYF. CDR3 DNA: TGTGCCAGCAGCCGGGACGCCACCTACGAGCAGTACTTC.

This chain links TRBV28 with TRBJ2-3; TRBD2 matches 9 bases. The CDR3 is made up of 17 amino acids. The ends lost 5 bases at V and 2 bases at J; junction bases unmatched: 11. Per the germline V gene, CDR1 is MDHEN and CDR2 is SYDVKM. CDR3 loop: CASSLVAGAGSTDTQYF. Written as DNA, the CDR3 is TGTGCCAGCAGTCTGGTAGCGGGGGCTGGCTCCACAGATACGCAGTATTTT.

The J gene is TRBJ1-2, the V gene TRBV10-2; D perhaps matches TRBD1 (5 bases). From germline, CDR1 is WSHSY and CDR2 SAAADI. Trimming shortened V by 3 bases and J by 4 bases, and 12 bases separated the two germline ends. This CDR3 has 14 residues. CDR3 coding DNA: TGCGCCAGCAGTGACCCCGCAGGGTCCTATGGCTACACCTTC. Protein product: CASSDPAGSYGYTF.

This clone has only a few counts. J is TRBJ1-6 and V is TRBV5-1; TRBD1 might be the D (6 bases). This CDR3 is built from 15 residues. Trimming shortened V by 5 bases and J by 8 bases, and 17 bases separated the two germline ends. The germline gives CDR1 SGHRS, CDR2 YFSETQ. CDR3: CASRPGTLADSPLHF. CDR3 nucleotides: TGCGCCAGCAGGCCCGGGACACTGGCTGATTCACCCCTCCACTTT.

The chain carries TRBV10-1 and TRBJ2-3; 12 bases match TRBD2. The CDR3 loop spans 16 amino acids. Germline CDR1 WNHNN, CDR2 SYGVQD (reference sequence). Unmatched junction bases numbered 10, after V lost 6 bases and J lost 6 bases. CDR3 amino acids: CASSAALAGGRDTQYF. The CDR3, as DNA: TGCGCCAGCAGCGCAGCACTAGCGGGAGGTAGGGATACGCAGTATTTT.

J is TRBJ2-5 and V is TRBV9; perhaps TRBD2 as D (6 bases). CDR3 length equals 13 residues. CDR1 and CDR2 from the germline V gene are SGDLS and YYNGEE. V lost 6 bases, J lost 4 bases, and 13 bases lay in between. CDR3 bases: TGTGCCAGCACGGCGGGAAGTGGAGAGACCCAGTACTTC. It translates to CASTAGSGETQYF.

CDR3 loop: CASSGKEAFF. The CDR3 nucleotides read TGCGCCAGCAGTGGAAAGGAAGCTTTCTTT. The chain uses TRBV10-1 and TRBJ1-1; D not resolved. This CDR3 has 10 amino acids. Germline assignment: CDR1 WNHNN and CDR2 SYGVQD (reference sequence). Trimming left V 4 bases short and J 8 bases short, with 5 bases between.

This clone was seen a single time. CDR3 DNA: TGCAGCGTTGCAACGCCAGGGACGATGAGGGGAGGCTACACCTTC. Protein: CSVATPGTMRGGYTF. V usage is TRBV29-1 and J usage is TRBJ1-2; tentative D call: TRBD1 (5 bases). V was clipped by 4 bases and J by 8 bases, with 23 bases between them. Germline CDR1 SQVTM, CDR2 ANQGSEA. This CDR3 spans 15 amino acids.

The chain carries TRBV6-5 and TRBJ1-1, with D perhaps TRBD1 (6 bases). There are 14 residues in the CDR3. V was shortened by 6 bases and J by 1 base, with 12 bases between the two germline ends. Germline-derived CDR1 and CDR2 are MNHEY and SVGAGI. Here the CDR3 reads CASRRDNKNTEAFF. The CDR3, as DNA: TGTGCCAGCAGGAGGGACAATAAGAACACTGAAGCTTTCTTT.

This sequence joins TRBV13 and TRBJ2-3; TRBD2 agrees at 12 bases. The J segment lost 3 bases and the V segment lost 5 bases, leaving 3 bases of the junction unmatched. The CDR3 extends over 15 amino acids. Germline CDR1 is PRHDT and CDR2 is FYEKMQ (reference sequence). CDR3 region: CASSPGTSGTDTQYF. The CDR3 DNA reads as TGTGCCAGCAGCCCCGGGACTAGCGGGACAGATACGCAGTATTTT.

This clone appeared a few times. V is TRBV5-1 and J is TRBJ1-1, with D unresolved. The CDR3 spans 16 residues. Trimming pared 4 bases from V and 0 bases from J, leaving 16 bases between. Germline-derived CDR1 and CDR2 are SGHRS and YFSETQ. The CDR3 DNA reads TGCGCCAGCAGCAAAGGACGAGACCCCATGAACACTGAAGCTTTCTTT. Amino acids: CASSKGRDPMNTEAFF.

The chain combines TRBV6-6 with TRBJ1-3; maybe TRBD1 (5 bases). This CDR3 spans 15 amino acids. Germline CDR1 and CDR2: MNHNY and SVGAGI (reference sequence). V lost 5 bases, J lost 2 bases, and 13 bases lay in between. The CDR3 coding sequence is TGTGCCAGCAGTATAGGAGGGACCACTGGAAACACCATATATTTT. Protein: CASSIGGTTGNTIYF.

The rearrangement joins TRBV5-4 to TRBJ1-1; TRBD1 matches at 9 bases. Per germline, CDR1 SGHNT and CDR2 YYREEE (reference sequence). The ends lost 0 bases at V and 6 bases at J; junction bases unmatched: 3. The CDR3 spans 14 residues. The CDR3 DNA is TGTGCCAGCAGCTTGGTACAGGGGGCCTCTGAAGCTTTCTTT. Protein sequence: CASSLVQGASEAFF.

The chain joins TRBV14 to TRBJ1-1; maybe TRBD1 (5 bases). The germline V and J ends were trimmed by 3 bases and 4 bases, with 12 bases remaining between them. Germline loops: CDR1 SGHDN, CDR2 FVKESK. This CDR3 region has 14 residues. This CDR3 is CASSHGGRGTEAFF. In DNA, the CDR3 is TGTGCCAGCAGCCACGGGGGTCGGGGCACTGAAGCTTTCTTT.

A few counts support this clone. Other DNA sequences from this sample encode an identical CDR3 as well. V usage is TRBV9 and J usage is TRBJ1-6; D gene unclear. The CDR3 is 14 residues long. Trimming removed 0 bases at V and 5 bases at J, with 6 bases between. From germline, CDR1 is SGDLS and CDR2 YYNGEE. The CDR3 here is CASSVGQNNSPLHF. For the CDR3, the DNA is TGTGCCAGCAGCGTAGGCCAGAATAATTCACCCCTCCACTTT.

The rearrangement joins TRBV5-1 to TRBJ2-5; D may be TRBD1 (5 bases). Trimming cost V 2 bases and J 1 base, with 21 bases left between them. Germline CDR1 SGHRS, CDR2 YFSETQ. The CDR3 is 18 amino acids. Here the CDR3 reads CASSFWPQGNFLQETQYF. For the CDR3, the DNA is TGCGCCAGCAGCTTCTGGCCCCAGGGAAATTTTCTCCAAGAGACCCAGTACTTC.

The chain couples TRBV2 to TRBJ1-5, with D unclear. The CDR3 is 16 residues long. Trimming took 6 bases from V and 0 from J, leaving 15 bases between them. From germline, CDR1 is SNHLY and CDR2 FYNNEI. CDR3 amino acids: CASSGWYGDSNQPQHF. The CDR3 bases are TGTGCCAGCAGCGGCTGGTATGGGGATAGCAATCAGCCCCAGCATTTT. The variable domain in full, completed from reference TRBV2 and TRBJ1-5, reads EPEVTQTPSHQVTQMGQEVILRCVPISNHLYFYWYRQILGQKVEFLVSFYNNEISEKSEIFDDQFSVERPDGSNFTLKIRSTKLEDSAMYFCASSGWYGDSNQPQHFGDGTRLSIL.

As for this clone: The sample holds other DNA sequences that translate to the same CDR3. This chain joins TRBV28 and TRBJ2-1; D uncertain. The V end lost 3 bases, the J end lost 6 bases, and 3 bases lay between the germline ends. CDR3 length equals 11 residues. Per the germline V gene, CDR1 is MDHEN and CDR2 is SYDVKM. CDR3 loop: CASSLFNEQFF. The DNA for the CDR3 is TGTGCCAGCAGTTTGTTCAATGAGCAGTTCTTC.

The chain uses TRBV2 and TRBJ2-2; D not resolved. The CDR3 length is 14 residues. Trimming removed 2 bases at V and 6 bases at J, with 10 bases between. In germline, CDR1 is SNHLY, CDR2 FYNNEI. The CDR3 DNA is TGTGCCAGCAGTGAACTAACGATATCCGGGGAGCTGTTTTTT. Protein: CASSELTISGELFF. The whole variable domain, filled in from reference TRBV2 and TRBJ2-2, reads EPEVTQTPSHQVTQMGQEVILRCVPISNHLYFYWYRQILGQKVEFLVSFYNNEISEKSEIFDDQFSVERPDGSNFTLKIRSTKLEDSAMYFCASSELTISGELFFGEGSRLTVL.

The rearrangement uses TRBV7-9 and TRBJ1-4; TRBD1 might be the D (5 bases). The ends were cut back, 5 bases at V and 3 bases at J, with 16 bases in the middle. The germline CDR1 and CDR2 sequences are SEHNR and FQNEAQ (reference sequence). This CDR3 has 16 residues. This chain's CDR3 is CASSPRERGANEKLFF. Here the CDR3 DNA reads TGTGCCAGCAGCCCACGGGAGCGGGGGGCTAATGAAAAACTGTTTTTT.